Listed below are T cell receptor beta chains from one sample, sequenced in a study of cytomegalovirus exposure and HLA in healthy donors. Some clones are missing from TCRdb's copy, which holds only in-frame ones; the method was immunoSEQ multiplex PCR. The table includes some 87,000 clones, approximately 60% detected once. The sample comprised PBMCs. Receptor source: a young woman in good health and CMV-seropositive. The conserved cysteine and the conserved F or W are not part of the CDR3 here. D genes are given only for firm matches.

>TRBD1|TRBV7-9
ASSLAPGGNSGNTIY
>TRBD1|TRBV19
ASSTGTGRYGYT
>-|TRBV5-1
ASGPTGASNEKLF
>TRBD1|TRBV5-4
ASSLQGGLVSADTQY
>-|TRBV5-4
ASSQDKEVTPLH
>-|TRBV7-2
ASSLGSGMLYGYT
>TRBD1|TRBV6-5
ASSYSIGQDGYP
>-|TRBV28
ASTSNTEAF
>TRBD1|TRBV30
AWHIQGAGNTIY
>-|TRBV19
ASSIGGGQPQH
>TRBD1|TRBV5-1
ASSLGQGIGSGANVLT
>-|TRBV6-6
ASSYSYGGELF
>TRBD1|TRBV2
ASSPGTANTGELF
>TRBD1|TRBV28
ASSTPDGTGSH
>TRBD2|TRBV5-1
ASSSGTSGVKGAGELF
>TRBD2|TRBV7-9
ASSLASAGGDTGELF
>TRBD1|TRBV7-9
ASSFLPGQGTDTQY
>TRBD1|TRBV4-3
ASSQTGGSEKLF
>-|TRBV6-6
ASNRNTGELF
>TRBD1|TRBV7-9
ASSPLDRVSYEQY
>-|TRBV6-5
ASSERRVNTEAF
>TRBD1|TRBV7-9
ASSPTGEYEKLF
>-|TRBV19
ASSILSESPQH
>TRBD1|TRBV6-1
ASSEEGGQGGEAF
>TRBD1|TRBV19
ASSTTGDSLNQPQH
>TRBD1|TRBV6-6
ASSLGQGTTDTQY
>-|TRBV29-1
SVGRQNTEAF
>-|TRBV19
ASSQIGGTSSYEQY
>-|TRBV28
ASSFWGANTGELF
>-|TRBV30
AWSPGLQSGNTIY
>TRBD1|TRBV7-2
ASSLPGQGVSYNSPLH
>TRBD1|TRBV4-3
ASSQQQGALYGYP
>-|TRBV15
ATSILLETGELF
>-|TRBV7-9
ASSAYEGDEQF
>-|TRBV10-3
ATMDGGPETQY
>-|TRBV5-1
ASSSGEVGGYEQY
>-|TRBV6-5
ATVLEGNTEAF
>-|TRBV9
ASSPQTALNYGYT
>-|TRBV4-3
ASSQDYYGSPLH
>TRBD1|TRBV7-2
ASSLPGQGADSPLH
>-|TRBV5-6
ASSRDPVLH
>-|TRBV9
ASSEGYVGRQETQY
>-|TRBV7-6
ASSSLRDYNSPLH
>-|TRBV9
ASSAGQGGIYEQY
>TRBD1|TRBV27
ASSLLTGDRGVYEQY